This T cell receptor (beta chain) was recorded in a study of blood T cells in healthy people across ages. Study-wide results and limits: Compared with aged donors, long-lived donors showed fewer expanded clones, suggesting selection. The donors' CMV status was not determined, possibly confounding changes in expanded clonotypes.

A J-beta primer mix and a sample-barcoded 5' primer were used in a second PCR of roughly 6 to 12 cycles. Researchers report that a template-switch adaptor with 12 random nucleotides tagged each cDNA molecule. From the 5' RACE reads, TCRdb called clonotypes with MiXCR, one entry per CDR3 protein. Altogether 1.5 million to 2 million distinct CDR3 sequences are present, roughly 30% being singletons, with the ten largest covering around 10%. Donors were systemically healthy Caucasian individuals from Russia aged roughly 6 to 90 years. The length of the CDR3 is 17 residues. Per germline, CDR1 LGHNT and CDR2 FRNRAP. V was clipped by 0 bases and J by 4 bases; unmatched bases: 6. As regards this clonotype: Its antigen is currently unknown.

This clonotype originated in a woman aged 25 to 45 in good health. Sequencing was done on a sample of blood. The rearrangement links TRBV12-5 to TRBJ2-1, with 10 nucleotides matching TRBD1. Here the CDR3 reads CASGLVQGTGAYNEQFF. CDR3 nucleotide sequence: TGTGCTAGTGGTTTGGTTCAGGGGACAGGGGCGTACAATGAGCAGTTCTTC.